One T cell receptor beta chain is described in this entry. This specimen belongs to a study of shared clonotypes between healthy human individuals. The germline V gene encodes CDR1 SGHTS and CDR2 YDEGEE. CDR3 size: 17 residues. The V end lost 4 bases, the J end lost 0 bases, and 17 bases lay between the germline ends. Using immunoSEQ multiplex PCR, the repertoire was profiled, and TCRdb retains in-frame clones only, with some absent. Here the sample spans 2 million to 2.5 million clones, under 95% being singletons. This chain uses TRBV5-8 with TRBJ1-3; D may be TRBD1 (6 bases). The TCR was taken from a man between 18 and 35 years old in good health. Some clones in this sample may be carry-over from other donors' samples. The sample consisted of naive CD4+ T cells from PBMCs. The subset was: CD45RA+ positively selected. The CDR3 loop reads CASSHGVDRNSGNTIYF. CDR3 nucleotide sequence: TGTGCCAGCAGCCATGGGGTGGACAGAAACTCTGGAAACACCATATATTTT. The full variable domain, completed using reference TRBV5-8 and TRBJ1-3, is EAGVTQSPTHLIKTRGQQATLRCSPISGHTSVYWYQQALGLGLQFLLWYDEGEERNRGNFPPRFSGRQFPNYSSELNVNALELEDSALYLCASSHGVDRNSGNTIYFGEGSWLTVV.